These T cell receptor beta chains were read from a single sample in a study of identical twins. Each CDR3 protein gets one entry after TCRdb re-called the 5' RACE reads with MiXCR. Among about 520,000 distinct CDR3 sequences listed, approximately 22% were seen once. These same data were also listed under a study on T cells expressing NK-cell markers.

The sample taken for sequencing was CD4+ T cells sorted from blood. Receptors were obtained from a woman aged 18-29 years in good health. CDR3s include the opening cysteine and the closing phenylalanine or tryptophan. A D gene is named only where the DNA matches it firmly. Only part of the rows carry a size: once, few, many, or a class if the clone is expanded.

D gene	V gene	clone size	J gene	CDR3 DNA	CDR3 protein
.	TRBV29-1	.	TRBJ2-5	TGCAGCGTTGAAGACCCGTGGGGGCAAGAGACCCAGTACTTC	CSVEDPWGQETQYF
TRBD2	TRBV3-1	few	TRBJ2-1	TGTGCCAGCAGTCGAGCGGGGGGGATTAATGAGCAGTTCTTC	CASSRAGGINEQFF
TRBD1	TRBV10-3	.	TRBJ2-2	TGTGCCATCAGCGACAGGGCCCAAATGAACACCGGGGAGCTGTTTTTT	CAISDRAQMNTGELFF
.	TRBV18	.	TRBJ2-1	TGTGCCAGCTCCCTTACTCCCGGTTCCATGTACAATGAGCAGTTCTTC	CASSLTPGSMYNEQFF
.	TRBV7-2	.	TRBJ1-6	TGTGCCAGCAGCCATCAAAATTCACCCCTCCACTTT	CASSHQNSPLHF
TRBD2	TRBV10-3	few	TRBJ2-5	TGTGCCATCAGTGAGCGCGGGGGACAAGAGACCCAGTACTTC	CAISERGGQETQYF
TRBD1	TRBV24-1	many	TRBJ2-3	TGTGCCACCAGTGGTGGACAGGGGAGAGCGGATACGCAGTATTTT	CATSGGQGRADTQYF
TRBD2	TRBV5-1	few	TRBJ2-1	TGCGCCAGCGCCGGACTAGCGGGAATCAATGAGCAGTTCTTC	CASAGLAGINEQFF
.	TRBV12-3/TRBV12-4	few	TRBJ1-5	TGTGCCAGCAGTTTTGGGACTTCGGGTCAGCCCCAGCATTTT	CASSFGTSGQPQHF
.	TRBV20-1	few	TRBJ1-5	TGCAGTGCGCGGGGACCCTGGGACAATCAGCCCCAGCATTTT	CSARGPWDNQPQHF
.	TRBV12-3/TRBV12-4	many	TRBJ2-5	TGTGCCAGCAGTTGGGGCGGGTCCTCGAGAGAGACCCAGTACTTC	CASSWGGSSRETQYF
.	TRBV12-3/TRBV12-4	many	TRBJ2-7	TGTGCCAGCAGTCGGGGGCCGTACGAGCAGTACTTC	CASSRGPYEQYF
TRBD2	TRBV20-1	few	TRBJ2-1	TGCAGTGCTATAGAAAGAAAGCGGGGGAATGTAGATGAGCAGTTCTTC	CSAIERKRGNVDEQFF
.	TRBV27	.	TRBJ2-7	TGTGCCAGCAGTCCTTTGAGGGCAGACGTCTACGAGCAGTACTTC	CASSPLRADVYEQYF
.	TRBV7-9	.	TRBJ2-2	TGTGCCAGCAGCTTAGCGGGTGCCGGGGGGCTGTTTTTT	CASSLAGAGGLFF
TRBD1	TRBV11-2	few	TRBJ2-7	TGTGCCAGCAGCTTCAGAAGGGACAGATCCTACGAGCAGTACTTC	CASSFRRDRSYEQYF
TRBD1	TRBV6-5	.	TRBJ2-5	TGTGCCAGCAGTTACCGGGGACAGGGTCCTCAAGAGACCCAGTACTTC	CASSYRGQGPQETQYF
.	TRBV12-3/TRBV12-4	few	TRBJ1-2	TGTGCCAGCAGGGACAGAGCCTCTGGCTACACCTTC	CASRDRASGYTF
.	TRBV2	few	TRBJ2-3	TGTGCCAGCACTCCTGGAAAGGGTGGGGATACGCAGTATTTT	CASTPGKGGDTQYF
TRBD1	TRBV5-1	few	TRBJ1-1	TGCGCCAGCAGCTTCCAGGGGGCCGGGGGCACTGAAGCTTTCTTT	CASSFQGAGGTEAFF
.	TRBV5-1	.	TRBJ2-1	TGCGCCAGCCGAGGGGCTTCCTACAATGAGCAGTTCTTC	CASRGASYNEQFF
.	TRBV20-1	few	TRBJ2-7	TGCAGTGTGCCCGACACGCCATCCGGCGAGCAGTACTTC	CSVPDTPSGEQYF
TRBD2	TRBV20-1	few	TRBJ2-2	TGCAGTGCTTTCATGGCTAGCGGCACCGGGGAGCTGTTTTTT	CSAFMASGTGELFF
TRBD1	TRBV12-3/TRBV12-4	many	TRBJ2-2	TGTGCCAGCATCAGACAGGGAGCCGGGGAGCTGTTTTTT	CASIRQGAGELFF
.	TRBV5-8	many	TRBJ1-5	TGTGCCAGCAGCTTGGACCGGTTTAAGCCCCAGCATTTT	CASSLDRFKPQHF
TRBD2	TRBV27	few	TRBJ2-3	TGTGCCAGCAGTTTTACGGTTAGCGGGGGTTTCGATACGCAGTATTTT	CASSFTVSGGFDTQYF
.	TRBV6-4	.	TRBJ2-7	TGTGCCAGCAGTGACTTTGCGGCCGCCGGCGACGAGCAGTACTTC	CASSDFAAAGDEQYF
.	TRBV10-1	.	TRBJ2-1	TGCGCCAGCAGTGGTCAGGGCCTAGGCAATGAGCAGTTCTTC	CASSGQGLGNEQFF
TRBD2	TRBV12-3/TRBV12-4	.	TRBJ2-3	TGTGCCAGCAGTTACTACCCCGGGACTAGCGATTCAGATACGCAGTATTTT	CASSYYPGTSDSDTQYF
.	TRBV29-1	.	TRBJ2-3	TGCAGCGTTGAATGGCCGGGAACAGATACGCAGTATTTT	CSVEWPGTDTQYF
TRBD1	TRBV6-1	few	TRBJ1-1	TGTGCCAGCACCACAGGGGCGTACACTGAAGCTTTCTTT	CASTTGAYTEAFF
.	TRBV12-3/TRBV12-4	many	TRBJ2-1	TGTGCCAGCAGTTTGGTCGGTGGCTCGGTCAATGAGCAGTTCTTC	CASSLVGGSVNEQFF
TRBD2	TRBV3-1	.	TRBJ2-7	TGTGCCAGCAGCCAAGGGTCTAGCGGGACGTACGAGCAGTACTTC	CASSQGSSGTYEQYF
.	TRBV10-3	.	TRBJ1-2	TGTGCCATCAGTGAGTCGGGGGACGGAGGTGGCTACACCTTC	CAISESGDGGGYTF
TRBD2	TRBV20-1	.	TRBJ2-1	TGCAGTGCTACCAAGCGGGAGGGCTGGAGCAATGAGCAGTTCTTC	CSATKREGWSNEQFF
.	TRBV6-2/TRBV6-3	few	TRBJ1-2	TGTGCCAGCACACTTCGTGTAGGGAACTATGGCTACACCTTC	CASTLRVGNYGYTF
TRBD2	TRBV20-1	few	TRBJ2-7	TGCAGTGCTGGACGCCTTAGCGGGAGTCGCCACGAGCAGTACTTC	CSAGRLSGSRHEQYF
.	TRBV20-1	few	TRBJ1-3	TGCAGTGCTAGAGCCGCGTACTCTGGAAACACCATATATTTT	CSARAAYSGNTIYF
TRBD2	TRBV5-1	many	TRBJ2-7	TGCGCCAGCAGCTTGGGGACCCCCGGACTAGTCTCCTCCGAGCAGTACTTC	CASSLGTPGLVSSEQYF
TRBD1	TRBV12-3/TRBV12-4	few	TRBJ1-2	TGTGCCAGCTCTCCCCAAGGGGGCAACTATGGCTACACCTTC	CASSPQGGNYGYTF
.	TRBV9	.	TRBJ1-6	TGTGCCAGCAGCGTAGACATGAGCTCCTATAATTCACCCCTCCACTTT	CASSVDMSSYNSPLHF
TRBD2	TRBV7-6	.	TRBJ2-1	TGTGCCAGCAGCGCCGAGACTAGCGCTACGGGCAATGAGCAGTTCTTC	CASSAETSATGNEQFF
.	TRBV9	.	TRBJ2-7	TGTGCCAGCAGCGTATTCCCGGGATACGAGCAGTACTTC	CASSVFPGYEQYF
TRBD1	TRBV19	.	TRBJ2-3	TGTGCCACCTCGGACAGGGGGCGGATGGATACGCAGTATTTT	CATSDRGRMDTQYF
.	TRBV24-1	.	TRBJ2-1	TGTGCCACCAGTGATTCCCAGGGAGATGAGCAGTTCTTC	CATSDSQGDEQFF
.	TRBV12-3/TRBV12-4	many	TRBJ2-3	TGTGCCAGCAGAACGAGGTCTGGCACAGATACGCAGTATTTT	CASRTRSGTDTQYF
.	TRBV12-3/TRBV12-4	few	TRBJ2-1	TGTGCCAGCAGCGGGAGTGTCTACAATGAGCAGTTCTTC	CASSGSVYNEQFF
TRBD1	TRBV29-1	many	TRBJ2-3	TGCAGCGTGGCCGGGACAGCCACAGATACGCAGTATTTT	CSVAGTATDTQYF
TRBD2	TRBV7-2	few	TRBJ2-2	TGTGCCAGCAGCTTCACCGCGGGGGTCGGGGAGCTGTTTTTT	CASSFTAGVGELFF
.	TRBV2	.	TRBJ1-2	TGTGCCAGCAGTCCCTGGCAGGTCGTTTTGTATGGCTACACCTTC	CASSPWQVVLYGYTF
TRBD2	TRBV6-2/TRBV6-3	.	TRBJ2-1	TGTGCCAGCAGGTCCAGCGGGAGGGGCAATGAGCAGTTCTTC	CASRSSGRGNEQFF
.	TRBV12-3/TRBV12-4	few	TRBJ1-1	TGTGCCAGCAGTCACAGGGACCCCACTGAAGCTTTCTTT	CASSHRDPTEAFF
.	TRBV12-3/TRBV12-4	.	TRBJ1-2	TGTGCCAGCAGCACAGGGCTTGGCTATGGCTACACCTTC	CASSTGLGYGYTF
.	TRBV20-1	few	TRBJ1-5	TGCAGTGCTTGGACCGGAGAGGGTAGGCCCCAGCATTTT	CSAWTGEGRPQHF
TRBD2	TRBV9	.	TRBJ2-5	TGTGCCAGCAGCGTAGTCGGCGGGGGGAGTATCCCAGAGACCCAGTACTTC	CASSVVGGGSIPETQYF
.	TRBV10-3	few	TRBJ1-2	TGTGCCATCGGGGAAGGGCAGGAAGATGGCTACACCTTC	CAIGEGQEDGYTF
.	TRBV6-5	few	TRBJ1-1	TGTGCCAGCAGTTTTGCAGGTCTGACCAAGAACACTGAAGCTTTCTTT	CASSFAGLTKNTEAFF
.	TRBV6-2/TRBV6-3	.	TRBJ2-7	TGTGCCAGCACCACCCTCTATGGGGAGCAGTACTTC	CASTTLYGEQYF